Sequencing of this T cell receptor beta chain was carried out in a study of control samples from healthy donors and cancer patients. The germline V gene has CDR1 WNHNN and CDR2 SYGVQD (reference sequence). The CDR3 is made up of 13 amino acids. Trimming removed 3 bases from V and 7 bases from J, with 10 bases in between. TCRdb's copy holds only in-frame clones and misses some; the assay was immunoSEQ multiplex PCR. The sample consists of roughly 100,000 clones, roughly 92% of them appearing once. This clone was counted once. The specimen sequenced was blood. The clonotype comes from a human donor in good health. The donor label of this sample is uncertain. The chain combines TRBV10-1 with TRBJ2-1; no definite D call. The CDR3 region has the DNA TGCGCCAGCAGTGATCCCGAAGGGAATGAGCAGTTCTTC. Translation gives CASSDPEGNEQFF.